Each of the 30 T cell receptor beta chains below was sequenced from the same sample in a study of shared clonotypes between healthy human individuals. Measured with immunoSEQ multiplex PCR; TCRdb has only the in-frame clones, and not every one. The profile shows approximately 1.4 million clones, around 98% of them singletons. Sequencing was performed on naive CD4+ T cells sorted from blood. Described subset: CD45RA+ positively selected. All receptors come from a man aged 25-45 years in good health.

This chain connects TRBV29-1 to TRBJ2-1, with 8 bases that match TRBD2. The CDR3 consists of 13 residues. The germline gives CDR1 SQVTM, CDR2 ANQGSEA. V gave up 4 bases and J gave up 3 bases; unmatched junction bases: 2. This CDR3 is CSVGLASYNEQFF. CDR3 in DNA: TGCAGCGTTGGACTAGCGAGCTACAATGAGCAGTTCTTC.

CDR3 sequence reads: CASSLVLAGVREQFF. In DNA, the CDR3 is TGTGCCAGCAGCTTAGTCCTAGCGGGAGTTCGGGAGCAGTTCTTC. The rearrangement joins TRBV7-2 to TRBJ2-1; 10 nucleotides agree with TRBD2. Germline CDR1 reads SGHTA; CDR2 reads FQGNSA. V dropped 1 base and J dropped 10; count of bases not matched to a gene: 7. The CDR3 has 15 amino acids.

This chain joins TRBV12-5 and TRBJ2-5; TRBD2 aligns across 13 bases. J gave up 2 bases and V 4 bases, and 13 bases lay outside the gene matches. CDR1 and CDR2 (germline): LGHNT, FRNRAP. The CDR3 covers 19 residues. In DNA form, the CDR3 reads TGTGCTAGTGGTTCGGGCCTGGGACTAGCGGGGCTAGCGCAAGAGACCCAGTACTTC. Translated: CASGSGLGLAGLAQETQYF.

This clone was seen once. The chain has TRBV6-4 and TRBJ2-2; D is ambiguous. Germline CDR1 and CDR2: MRHNA and SNTAGT. Trimming stripped 6 bases from V and 6 bases from J, with 11 bases between. The CDR3 runs 13 residues. CDR3 sequence: CASSLDYPGELFF. Written as DNA, the CDR3 is TGTGCCAGCAGCTTGGATTATCCCGGGGAGCTGTTTTTT.

The chain has TRBV28 and TRBJ1-4, with 9 bases identical to TRBD1. J gave up 8 bases and V 7 bases, and 8 bases lay outside the gene matches. The germline CDR1 and CDR2 sequences are MDHEN and SYDVKM. The CDR3 has 14 amino acids. CDR3 protein: CASMVGTGFEKLFF. CDR3 sequence (DNA): TGTGCCAGCATGGTCGGGACAGGGTTCGAAAAACTGTTTTTT.

The genes are TRBV9 and TRBJ1-4; D call uncertain. Per germline, CDR1 SGDLS and CDR2 YYNGEE. Trimming stripped 8 bases from V and 3 bases from J, with 11 bases between. This CDR3 has 13 amino acids. CDR3 bases: TGTGCCAGTAATGGACCGTCTAATGAAAAACTGTTTTTT. It translates to CASNGPSNEKLFF.

The chain employs TRBV25-1 and TRBJ2-3; D unresolved. The CDR3 is made up of 16 amino acids. CDR1 is MGHDK, CDR2 SYGVNS, per germline. Trimming cost V 3 bases and J 5 bases, with 18 bases left between them. CDR3 residues: CASSDLRTVSLDTQYF. The CDR3 DNA reads TGTGCCAGCAGTGACCTGCGGACCGTTAGCTTAGATACGCAGTATTTT.

The CDR3: CASSSAWDKYF. CDR3 DNA: TGTGCCAGCAGTTCCGCCTGGGACAAGTACTTC. This rearrangement joins TRBV28 to TRBJ2-7, with D possibly being TRBD1 (6 bases). The germline V gene has CDR1 MDHEN and CDR2 SYDVKM. The CDR3 is 11 amino acids. The V gene lost 4 bases and the J gene lost 11 bases, with 12 bases spanning the gap. Complete variable domain (other parts from reference TRBV28 and TRBJ2-7): DVKVTQSSRYLVKRTGEKVFLECVQDMDHENMFWYRQDPGLGLRLIYFSYDVKMKEKGDIPEGYSVSREKKERFSLILESASTNQTSMYLCASSSAWDKYFGPGTRLTVT.

On this clone itself: This sample also contains other DNA sequences that code for the same CDR3. The rearrangement uses TRBV2 and TRBJ2-5; 7 nucleotides match TRBD2. The germline CDR1 and CDR2 sequences are SNHLY and FYNNEI. CDR3 length equals 14 residues. J was trimmed by 2 bases and V by 8 bases; bases with no gene match: 8. The chain's CDR3 is CASSAGRGQETQYF. In nucleotides, the CDR3 is TGTGCCAGCTCAGCGGGGCGAGGGCAAGAGACCCAGTACTTC. Using reference TRBV2 and TRBJ2-5 for the parts outside the CDR3, the full variable domain is EPEVTQTPSHQVTQMGQEVILRCVPISNHLYFYWYRQILGQKVEFLVSFYNNEISEKSEIFDDQFSVERPDGSNFTLKIRSTKLEDSAMYFCASSAGRGQETQYFGPGTRLLVL.

The chain links TRBV7-2 to TRBJ2-1; D possibly corresponds to TRBD1 (6 bases). The CDR3 length is 14 residues. Trimming took off 0 bases at V and 15 bases at J, with 18 bases between the two ends. The germline V gene has CDR1 SGHTA and CDR2 FQGNSA. The CDR3 DNA is TGTGCCAGCAGCTTAGCTAGCAAGGGACATCGTGGGTTCTTC. It translates to CASSLASKGHRGFF. Combining the CDR3 with reference TRBV7-2 and TRBJ2-1 gives the whole variable domain GAGVSQSPSNKVTEKGKDVELRCDPISGHTALYWYRQSLGQGLEFLIYFQGNSAPDKSGLPSDRFSAERTGGSVSTLTIQRTQQEDSAVYLCASSLASKGHRGFFGPGTRLTVL.

The chain employs TRBV9 and TRBJ1-4; tentatively, D is TRBD1 (6 bases). V lost 0 bases, J lost 7 bases, and 13 bases lay in between. Per the germline V gene, CDR1 is SGDLS and CDR2 is YYNGEE. The CDR3 runs to 15 residues. CDR3 sequence: CASSVGRTAGEKLFF. The CDR3 DNA sequence: TGTGCCAGCAGCGTAGGTCGGACAGCAGGTGAAAAACTGTTTTTT.

V is TRBV4-1 and J is TRBJ2-2, with D maybe TRBD2 (5 bases). The V and J ends lost 1 base and 4 bases respectively, with 10 bases between them. This CDR3 contains 15 residues. Germline CDR1 and CDR2: MGHRA and YSYEKL. In DNA form, the CDR3 reads TGCGCCAGCAGCCAAGTTCGGGGTAGCACCGGGGAGCTGTTTTTT. It specifies CASSQVRGSTGELFF.

The V and J genes are TRBV9 and TRBJ2-1, with 9 bases that match TRBD2. Germline CDR1 reads SGDLS; CDR2 reads YYNGEE. Unmatched junction bases numbered 12, after V lost 3 bases and J lost 5 bases. This CDR3 spans 17 amino acids. The DNA of the CDR3 is TGTGCCAGCAGCGAGCGCCCACCGGGACTAGCCGACAATGAGCAGTTCTTC. Protein product: CASSERPPGLADNEQFF. The full variable domain, in which reference TRBV9 and TRBJ2-1 provide the parts outside the CDR3, is DSGVTQTPKHLITATGQRVTLRCSPRSGDLSVYWYQQSLDQGLQFLIQYYNGEERAKGNILERFSAQQFPDLHSELNLSSLELGDSALYFCASSERPPGLADNEQFFGPGTRLTVL.

This clone was found once. V gene TRBV10-3 combines with J gene TRBJ2-7; D is unresolved. The CDR3 contains 13 residues. Germline values: CDR1 ENHRY, CDR2 SYGVKD. V was shortened by 3 bases and J by 4 bases, with 10 bases between the two germline ends. DNA for the CDR3: TGTGCCATCAGTGATAAGACAAAATACGAGCAGTACTTC. Amino acid sequence: CAISDKTKYEQYF.

The V and J genes are TRBV14 and TRBJ1-5, with D uncertain. In germline, CDR1 is SGHDN, CDR2 FVKESK. The CDR3 runs to 15 residues. V was shortened by 1 base and J by 4 bases, with 11 bases between the two germline ends. The CDR3 reads CASSQAGGSNQPQHF. The CDR3 nucleotides are TGTGCCAGCAGCCAAGCGGGTGGTTCAAATCAGCCCCAGCATTTT.

The chain links TRBV14 to TRBJ2-3; 8 nucleotides align to TRBD1. Per germline, CDR1 SGHDN and CDR2 FVKESK. J was trimmed by 2 bases and V by 0 bases; bases with no gene match: 7. The CDR3 contains 17 residues. CDR3 coding DNA: TGTGCCAGCAGCCAAGACCCCAGGGGGCCCATCACAGATACGCAGTATTTT. Protein: CASSQDPRGPITDTQYF.

The chain couples TRBV27 to TRBJ2-7; D possibly matches TRBD1 or TRBD2 (6 bases each). The V gene lost 4 bases and the J gene lost 6 bases, with 16 bases spanning the gap. This CDR3 spans 14 amino acids. The germline gives CDR1 MNHEY, CDR2 SMNVEV (reference sequence). The CDR3 DNA reads TGTGCCAGCAGTTCCCGGGGGCTTGGGACCGAGCAGTACTTC. It encodes CASSSRGLGTEQYF.

Points on this clone: Additional DNA sequences in this sample encode the identical CDR3. The chain combines TRBV9 with TRBJ2-5; the match to TRBD1 covers 7 bases. Trimming cost V 0 bases and J 5 bases; bases outside gene matches: 1. This CDR3 is 13 amino acids long. Germline V gene lookup returns CDR1 SGDLS and CDR2 YYNGEE. Written as DNA, the CDR3 is TGTGCCAGCAGCGTAGCCAGGGGGGAGACCCAGTACTTC. Its protein product is CASSVARGETQYF.

The chain employs TRBV5-4 and TRBJ2-2; tentative D call: TRBD1 (6 bases). Deletions cut 4 bases from V and 2 bases from J, with 9 bases between. CDR1 and CDR2 (germline): SGHNT, YYREEE (reference sequence). This CDR3 has 14 amino acids. CDR3 sequence reads: CASSPGHNTGELFF. In DNA, the CDR3 is TGTGCCAGCAGCCCGGGACACAACACCGGGGAGCTGTTTTTT.

This rearrangement joins TRBV7-9 to TRBJ2-1; D may be TRBD2 (5 bases). Trimming shortened V by 4 bases and J by 4 bases, and 11 bases separated the two germline ends. There are 14 residues in the CDR3. Per the germline V gene, CDR1 is SEHNR and CDR2 is FQNEAQ (reference sequence). The CDR3 bases are TGTGCCAGCAGCTCGGACTCGCAGTACAATGAGCAGTTCTTC. This gives the protein CASSSDSQYNEQFF. Looking up the rest from reference TRBV7-9 and TRBJ2-1 gives the full variable domain: DTGVSQNPRHKITKRGQNVTFRCDPISEHNRLYWYRQTLGQGPEFLTYFQNEAQLEKSRLLSDRFSAERPKGSFSTLEIQRTEQGDSAMYLCASSSDSQYNEQFFGPGTRLTVL.

The J gene is TRBJ2-1, the V gene TRBV14, with TRBD2 identical over 10 bases. The CDR3 length is 16 residues. Trimming cost V 2 bases and J 9 bases; bases outside gene matches: 10. From germline, CDR1 is SGHDN and CDR2 FVKESK. The CDR3 nucleotides read TGTGCCAGCAGCCAATTTAAGCGGGAGGGCCCTCGTGAGCAGTTCTTC. Translated: CASSQFKREGPREQFF.

V is TRBV25-1 and J is TRBJ2-2; no reliable D call. The V and J ends lost 1 base and 4 bases respectively, with 10 bases between them. This CDR3 is built from 15 residues. Germline lookup yields CDR1 MGHDK and CDR2 SYGVNS. The CDR3 DNA follows: TGTGCCAGCAGTGAATGGGGTGGACCCACCGGGGAGCTGTTTTTT. Protein: CASSEWGGPTGELFF.

This chain connects TRBV27 to TRBJ2-7; 7 positions match TRBD1. The CDR3 consists of 14 residues. V dropped 5 bases and J dropped 5; count of bases not matched to a gene: 9. The germline CDR1 and CDR2 sequences are MNHEY and SMNVEV (reference sequence). CDR3 region: CASSLWDRDHEQYF. In DNA form, the CDR3 reads TGTGCCAGCAGTCTGTGGGACAGAGACCACGAGCAGTACTTC.

V and J are TRBV7-6 and TRBJ2-1; the match to TRBD2 covers 7 bases. The CDR3 spans 18 residues. V was clipped by 1 base and J by 0 bases; unmatched bases: 9. Germline V CDR1 and CDR2: SGHVS, FNYEAQ. CDR3 amino acids: CASSLGALAASSYNEQFF. The CDR3 nucleotides are TGTGCCAGCAGCTTAGGGGCGCTAGCGGCCAGCTCCTACAATGAGCAGTTCTTC.

The rearrangement uses TRBV5-5 and TRBJ2-1, with 16 bases aligning to TRBD2. The V gene end was trimmed by 3 bases and the J gene end by 8 bases; junction bases not matched to a gene: 2. The CDR3 extends over 15 amino acids. Germline CDR1 and CDR2: SGHKS and YYEKEE (reference sequence). CDR3 protein: CASSSGTSGRDEQFF. For the CDR3, the DNA is TGTGCCAGCAGCTCGGGGACTAGCGGGAGGGATGAGCAGTTCTTC. The whole variable domain, remainder taken from reference TRBV5-5 and TRBJ2-1, is DAGVTQSPTHLIKTRGQQVTLRCSPISGHKSVSWYQQVLGQGPQFIFQYYEKEERGRGNFPDRFSARQFPNYSSELNVNALLLGDSALYLCASSSGTSGRDEQFFGPGTRLTVL.

The count of this clone is one. The chain recombines TRBV29-1 with TRBJ2-5; tentatively, D is TRBD1 or TRBD2 (5 bases each). The CDR3 has 14 amino acids. Germline CDR1 and CDR2: SQVTM and ANQGSEA. V gave up 4 bases and J gave up 2 bases, with 14 bases separating them. The CDR3: CSVGPGSGQETQYF. For the CDR3, the DNA is TGCAGCGTTGGCCCAGGGTCGGGGCAAGAGACCCAGTACTTC.

The chain recombines TRBV28 with TRBJ2-7, with 10 nucleotides matching TRBD1. V shed 2 bases, J shed 4 bases, and the junction held 5 bases outside the gene matches. The germline CDR1 and CDR2 sequences are MDHEN and SYDVKM. This CDR3 is built from 15 residues. The CDR3 region is CASSLTGTGVYEQYF. The CDR3 region has the DNA TGTGCCAGCAGTTTAACCGGGACAGGGGTTTACGAGCAGTACTTC. Drawing the rest from reference TRBV28 and TRBJ2-7, the complete variable domain is DVKVTQSSRYLVKRTGEKVFLECVQDMDHENMFWYRQDPGLGLRLIYFSYDVKMKEKGDIPEGYSVSREKKERFSLILESASTNQTSMYLCASSLTGTGVYEQYFGPGTRLTVT.

The chain joins TRBV27 to TRBJ2-1, with TRBD1 matching over 11 bases. Trimming took 5 bases from V and 5 from J; bases not matched to a gene: 11. The germline V gene has CDR1 MNHEY and CDR2 SMNVEV (reference sequence). This CDR3 has 17 residues. CDR3 protein: CASSPNFWTGGNNEQFF. DNA for the CDR3: TGTGCCAGCAGTCCGAACTTTTGGACAGGGGGCAACAATGAGCAGTTCTTC.

DNA of the CDR3: TGTGCCAGCTCATCAGACAGGGTTGTTGCTGAAGCTTTCTTT. It encodes CASSSDRVVAEAFF. The chain has TRBV18 and TRBJ1-1, with TRBD1 matching over 7 bases. Trimming at V came to 5 bases and at J to 6 bases, leaving 9 bases not matched to a gene. The CDR3 sequence is 14 residues long. Germline V gene data show CDR1 as KGHSH and CDR2 as LQKENI.

This rearrangement joins TRBV28 to TRBJ1-1, with 12 bases matching TRBD1. The J segment lost 4 bases and the V segment lost 6 bases, leaving 9 bases of the junction unmatched. Germline V gives CDR1 MDHEN, CDR2 SYDVKM. This CDR3 has 16 residues. CDR3 sequence reads: CASRIPGQGALTEAFF. The CDR3 DNA reads TGTGCCAGCAGGATACCGGGACAGGGGGCACTCACTGAAGCTTTCTTT.